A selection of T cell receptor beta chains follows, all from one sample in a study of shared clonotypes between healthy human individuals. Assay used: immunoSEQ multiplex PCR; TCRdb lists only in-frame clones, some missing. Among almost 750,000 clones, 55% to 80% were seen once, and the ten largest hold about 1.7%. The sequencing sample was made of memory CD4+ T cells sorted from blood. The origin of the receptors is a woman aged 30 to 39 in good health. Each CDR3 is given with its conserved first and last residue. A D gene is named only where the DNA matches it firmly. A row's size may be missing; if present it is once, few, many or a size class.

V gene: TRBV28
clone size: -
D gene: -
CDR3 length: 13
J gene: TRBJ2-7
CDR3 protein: CASSTGLAYEQYF
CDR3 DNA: TGTGCCAGCAGTACGGGACTCGCATACGAGCAGTACTTC

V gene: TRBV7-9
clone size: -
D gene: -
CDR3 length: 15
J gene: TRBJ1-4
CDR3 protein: CASSLAASTNEKLFF
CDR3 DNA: TGTGCCAGCAGCTTGGCCGCCTCGACTAATGAAAAACTGTTTTTT

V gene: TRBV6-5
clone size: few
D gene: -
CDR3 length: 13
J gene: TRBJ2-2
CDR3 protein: CASTKEYTGELFF
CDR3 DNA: TGTGCCAGCACGAAAGAGTACACCGGGGAGCTGTTTTTT

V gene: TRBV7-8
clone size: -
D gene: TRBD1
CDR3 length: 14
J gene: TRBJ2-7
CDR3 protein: CASRSGQGAAEQYF
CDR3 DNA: TGTGCCAGCAGGTCGGGACAGGGGGCTGCCGAGCAGTACTTC

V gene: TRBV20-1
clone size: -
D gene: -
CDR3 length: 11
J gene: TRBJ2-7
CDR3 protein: CSATPHYEQYF
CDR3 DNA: TGCAGTGCGACTCCTCACTACGAGCAGTACTTC

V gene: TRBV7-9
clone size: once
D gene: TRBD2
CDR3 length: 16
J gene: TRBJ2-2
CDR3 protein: CASSLALAGVAGELFF
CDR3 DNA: TGTGCCAGCAGCTTAGCACTAGCGGGAGTTGCCGGGGAGCTGTTTTTT

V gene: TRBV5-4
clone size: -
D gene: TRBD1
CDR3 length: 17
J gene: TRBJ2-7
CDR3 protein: CASSFPDRVFLSDEQYF
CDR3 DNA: TGTGCCAGCAGCTTCCCGGACAGGGTGTTTTTAAGCGACGAGCAGTACTTC

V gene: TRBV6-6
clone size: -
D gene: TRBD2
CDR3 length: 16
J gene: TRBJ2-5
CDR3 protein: CASGGASGSSRETQYF
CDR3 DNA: TGTGCCAGCGGAGGGGCTAGCGGGAGTTCCAGAGAGACCCAGTACTTC

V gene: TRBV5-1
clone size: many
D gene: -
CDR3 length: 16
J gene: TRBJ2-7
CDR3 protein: CASSLRRGPPSYEQYF
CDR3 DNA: TGCGCCAGCAGCTTGCGGCGGGGACCCCCTTCTTACGAGCAGTACTTC

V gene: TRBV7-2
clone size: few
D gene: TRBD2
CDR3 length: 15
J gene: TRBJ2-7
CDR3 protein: CASSLVGLAGDEQYF
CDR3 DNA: TGTGCCAGCAGCTTAGTTGGCCTAGCGGGAGACGAGCAGTACTTC

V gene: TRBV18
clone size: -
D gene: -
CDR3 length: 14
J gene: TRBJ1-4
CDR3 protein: CASSPSQGYEKLFF
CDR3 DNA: TGTGCCAGCTCACCGTCCCAGGGGTACGAAAAACTGTTTTTT

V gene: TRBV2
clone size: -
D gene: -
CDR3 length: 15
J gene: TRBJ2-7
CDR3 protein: CASSERRGQLYEQYF
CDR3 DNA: TGTGCCAGCAGTGAAAGGCGTGGACAGCTTTACGAGCAGTACTTC

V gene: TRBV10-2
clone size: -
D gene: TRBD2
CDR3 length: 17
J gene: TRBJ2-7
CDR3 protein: CASSESVGGSLIDEQYF
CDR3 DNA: TGCGCCAGCAGTGAGTCGGTCGGCGGGAGTTTAATCGACGAGCAGTACTTC

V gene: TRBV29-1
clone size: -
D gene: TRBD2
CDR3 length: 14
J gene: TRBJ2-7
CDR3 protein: CSAVNGGSIHEQYF
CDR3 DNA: TGCAGCGCGGTCAATGGCGGGAGTATCCACGAGCAGTACTTC

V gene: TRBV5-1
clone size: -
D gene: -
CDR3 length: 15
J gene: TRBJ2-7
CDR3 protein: CASSLRSGLSYEQYF
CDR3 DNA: TGCGCCAGCAGTCTCCGTAGCGGTCTCTCCTACGAGCAGTACTTC

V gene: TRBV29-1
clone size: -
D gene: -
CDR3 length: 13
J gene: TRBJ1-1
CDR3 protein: CSVEGSRWTEAFF
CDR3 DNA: TGCAGCGTTGAAGGGAGTCGGTGGACTGAAGCTTTCTTT

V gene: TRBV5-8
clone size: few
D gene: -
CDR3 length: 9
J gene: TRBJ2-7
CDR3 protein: CASREDRYF
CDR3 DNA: TGTGCCAGCAGGGAGGATCGGTACTTC

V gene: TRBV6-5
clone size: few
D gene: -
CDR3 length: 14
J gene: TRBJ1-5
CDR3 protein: CASSNARYNQPQHF
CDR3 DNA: TGTGCCAGCAGTAACGCCAGGTACAATCAGCCCCAGCATTTT

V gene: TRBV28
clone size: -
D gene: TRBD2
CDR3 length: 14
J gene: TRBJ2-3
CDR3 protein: CASSYRRETDTQYF
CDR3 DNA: TGTGCCAGCAGTTATCGGCGGGAGACAGATACGCAGTATTTT

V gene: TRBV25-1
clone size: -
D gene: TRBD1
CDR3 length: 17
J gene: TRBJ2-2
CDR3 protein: CASSEGPGTGYNGELFF
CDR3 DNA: TGTGCCAGCAGTGAGGGCCCCGGGACAGGATATAACGGGGAGCTGTTTTTT

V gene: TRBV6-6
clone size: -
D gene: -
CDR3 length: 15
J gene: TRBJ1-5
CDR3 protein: CASQYGGVGNQPQHF
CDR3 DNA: TGTGCCAGTCAGTACGGGGGAGTAGGGAATCAGCCCCAGCATTTT

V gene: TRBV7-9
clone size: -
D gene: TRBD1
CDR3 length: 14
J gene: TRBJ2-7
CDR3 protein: CASSLMGAGGEQYF
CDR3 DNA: TGTGCCAGCAGCTTAATGGGGGCAGGGGGCGAGCAGTACTTC

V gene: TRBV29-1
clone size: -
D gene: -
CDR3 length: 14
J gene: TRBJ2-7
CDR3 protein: CSVEAVTGATEQYF
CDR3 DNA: TGCAGCGTTGAAGCGGTAACAGGCGCCACCGAGCAGTACTTC

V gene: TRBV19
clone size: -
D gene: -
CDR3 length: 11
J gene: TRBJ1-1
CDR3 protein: CASSLYTEAFF
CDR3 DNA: TGTGCCAGTAGTCTTTACACTGAAGCTTTCTTT

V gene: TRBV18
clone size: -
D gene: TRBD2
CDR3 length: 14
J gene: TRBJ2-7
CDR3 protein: CASSPDSSGTEQYF
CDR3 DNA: TGTGCCAGCTCACCAGATTCTAGCGGGACCGAGCAGTACTTC

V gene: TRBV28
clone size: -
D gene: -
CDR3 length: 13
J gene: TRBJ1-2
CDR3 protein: CASSLTGYYGYTF
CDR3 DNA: TGTGCCAGCAGTTTAACGGGGTACTATGGCTACACCTTC

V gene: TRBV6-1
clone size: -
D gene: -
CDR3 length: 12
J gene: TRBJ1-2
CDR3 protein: CASSASGHGYTF
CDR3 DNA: TGTGCCAGCAGTGCCTCAGGGCACGGCTACACCTTC

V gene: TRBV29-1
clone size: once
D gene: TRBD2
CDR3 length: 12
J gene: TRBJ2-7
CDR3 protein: CSVSSGSYEQYF
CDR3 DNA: TGCAGCGTCTCTAGCGGGTCCTACGAGCAGTACTTC

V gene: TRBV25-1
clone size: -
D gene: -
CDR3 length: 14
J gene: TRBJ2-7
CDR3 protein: CASALGRSSYEQYF
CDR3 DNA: TGTGCCAGCGCCTTGGGACGGAGTTCCTACGAGCAGTACTTC

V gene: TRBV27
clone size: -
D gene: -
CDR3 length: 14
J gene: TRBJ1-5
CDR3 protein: CASSPNRVDQPQHF
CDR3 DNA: TGTGCCAGCAGTCCTAACAGGGTCGATCAGCCCCAGCATTTT

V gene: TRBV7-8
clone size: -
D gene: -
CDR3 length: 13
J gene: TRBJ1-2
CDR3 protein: CASSPQRDYGYTF
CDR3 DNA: TGTGCCAGCAGCCCGCAGAGGGACTATGGCTACACCTTC

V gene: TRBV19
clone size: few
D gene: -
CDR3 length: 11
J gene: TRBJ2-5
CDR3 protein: CASSSEETQYF
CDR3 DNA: TGTGCCAGTAGTTCTGAAGAGACCCAGTACTTC

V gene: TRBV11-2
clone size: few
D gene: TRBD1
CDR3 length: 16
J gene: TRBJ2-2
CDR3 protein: CASRLRTGFRTGELFF
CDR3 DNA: TGTGCCAGCAGGCTAAGGACAGGGTTTCGCACCGGGGAGCTGTTTTTT

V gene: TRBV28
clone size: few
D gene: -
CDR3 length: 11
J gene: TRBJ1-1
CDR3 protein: CASSLRAEAFF
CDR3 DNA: TGTGCCAGCAGCCTTAGGGCTGAAGCTTTCTTT

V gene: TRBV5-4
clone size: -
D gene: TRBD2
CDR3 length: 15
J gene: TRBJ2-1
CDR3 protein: CASSKRGTSYNEQFF
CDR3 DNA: TGTGCCAGCAGCAAGCGGGGGACTTCCTACAATGAGCAGTTCTTC

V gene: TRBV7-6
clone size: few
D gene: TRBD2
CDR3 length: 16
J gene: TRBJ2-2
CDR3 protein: CASSLGLAGTAGELFF
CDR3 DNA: TGTGCCAGCAGCTTAGGGCTAGCGGGCACAGCCGGGGAGCTGTTTTTT

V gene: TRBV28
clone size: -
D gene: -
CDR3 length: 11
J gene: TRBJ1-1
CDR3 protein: CASSSLTRAFF
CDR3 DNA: TGTGCCAGCAGTTCCCTAACACGGGCTTTCTTT

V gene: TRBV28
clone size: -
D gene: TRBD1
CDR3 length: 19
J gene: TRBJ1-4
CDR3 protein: CASSFIGNRRDRRSIVLFF
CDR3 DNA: TGTGCCAGCAGTTTTATTGGGAATCGACGGGACAGGAGAAGTATAGTGCTGTTTTTT